This T cell receptor beta chain was sequenced in a study of Graves' ophthalmopathy and Graves' hyperthyroidism. This clonotype was detected ten times or more. Trimming shortened V by 3 bases and J by 7 bases, and 16 bases separated the two germline ends. The CDR3 totals 16 residues. Germline CDR1 reads LGHNA; CDR2 reads YSLEER. Researchers took RNA transcripts and amplified TCR beta CDR3 regions from them. The first round was an RT-PCR with HTBI primers, and the second round was a multiplex PCR. From the multiplex PCR reads, TCRdb called clonotypes with MiXCR, one entry per CDR3 protein. The sample records more than 1,000,000 distinct CDR3 sequences, about 38% being singletons.

The sequence derives from an adult man with Graves' hyperthyroidism. V and J are TRBV4-3 and TRBJ1-6; D is perhaps TRBD1 (5 bases). The sample taken for sequencing was peripheral blood or thyroid tissue (not recorded which). CDR3 in DNA: TGCGCCAGCAGCCAGTGGGACCCGCGTCGAAATTCACCCCTCCACTTT. Encoded protein: CASSQWDPRRNSPLHF.